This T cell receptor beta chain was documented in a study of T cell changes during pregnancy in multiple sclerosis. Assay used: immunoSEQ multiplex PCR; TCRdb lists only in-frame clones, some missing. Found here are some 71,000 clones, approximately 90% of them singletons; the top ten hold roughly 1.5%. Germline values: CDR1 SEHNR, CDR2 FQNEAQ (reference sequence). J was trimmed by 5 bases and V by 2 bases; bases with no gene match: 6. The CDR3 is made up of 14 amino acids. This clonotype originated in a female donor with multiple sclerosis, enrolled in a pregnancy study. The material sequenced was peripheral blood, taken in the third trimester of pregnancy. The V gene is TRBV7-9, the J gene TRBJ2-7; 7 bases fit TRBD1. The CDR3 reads CASSLRQGEDEQYF. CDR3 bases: TGTGCCAGCAGCTTAAGACAGGGCGAGGACGAGCAGTACTTC. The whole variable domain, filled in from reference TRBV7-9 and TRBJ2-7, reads DTGVSQNPRHKITKRGQNVTFRCDPISEHNRLYWYRQTLGQGPEFLTYFQNEAQLEKSRLLSDRFSAERPKGSFSTLEIQRTEQGDSAMYLCASSLRQGEDEQYFGPGTRLTVT.